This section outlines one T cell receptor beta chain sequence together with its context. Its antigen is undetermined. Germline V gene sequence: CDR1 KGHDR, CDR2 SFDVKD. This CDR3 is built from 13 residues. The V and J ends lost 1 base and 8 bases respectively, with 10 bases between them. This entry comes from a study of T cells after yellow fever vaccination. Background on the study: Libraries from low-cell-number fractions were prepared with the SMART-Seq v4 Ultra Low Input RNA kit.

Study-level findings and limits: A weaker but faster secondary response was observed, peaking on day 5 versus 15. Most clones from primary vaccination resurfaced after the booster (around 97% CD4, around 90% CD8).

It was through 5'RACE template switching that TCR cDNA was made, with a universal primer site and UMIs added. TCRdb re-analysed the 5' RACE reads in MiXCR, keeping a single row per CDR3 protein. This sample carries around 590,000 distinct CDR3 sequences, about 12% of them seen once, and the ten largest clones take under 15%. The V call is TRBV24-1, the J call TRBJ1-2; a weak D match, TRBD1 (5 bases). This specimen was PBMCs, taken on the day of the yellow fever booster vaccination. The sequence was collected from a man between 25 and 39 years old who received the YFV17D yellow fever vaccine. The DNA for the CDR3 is TGTGCCACCAGTGATTTTTCGGGGACGGGCTACACCTTC. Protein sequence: CATSDFSGTGYTF.